This entry describes one TCR beta chain. Its matching antigen is unknown. PCR employed 60 Vbeta and 13 Jbeta primers. Original processing notes: An analysis that came later counted 80 million or so unique TCR beta chains, approximately 9.9 million shared. Sequencing used immunoSEQ multiplex PCR; TCRdb keeps in-frame clones, though not all of them. V and J calls and clone size are copied from that table; D and trimming were computed from the DNA. This sample has 150,000 to 200,000 clones; 73% occur once, and the top ten carry approximately 1.8%. Healthy bone marrow donors supplied every sample. These data originate in a study of cytomegalovirus exposure and HLA in healthy donors. Study outcomes and limitations: Associated with cytomegalovirus, according to the listing, were around 160 TCR beta chains. Most of the TCR beta V segments (in an earlier analysis) were productive either about 87% or about 30% of the time.

The sequence came from a woman aged 25 to 39 in good health and CMV-seronegative. The specimen was PBMCs.

CDR3 coding DNA: TGTGCCACCGAGAGTAACTATGGCTACACCTTC. Translating it yields CATESNYGYTF. The gene calls are TRBV5-4 and TRBJ1-2; D gene unclear. V lost 9 bases and J lost 1, with 7 bases in between. Germline V gene lookup returns CDR1 SGHNT and CDR2 YYREEE (reference sequence). CDR3 size: 11 residues.